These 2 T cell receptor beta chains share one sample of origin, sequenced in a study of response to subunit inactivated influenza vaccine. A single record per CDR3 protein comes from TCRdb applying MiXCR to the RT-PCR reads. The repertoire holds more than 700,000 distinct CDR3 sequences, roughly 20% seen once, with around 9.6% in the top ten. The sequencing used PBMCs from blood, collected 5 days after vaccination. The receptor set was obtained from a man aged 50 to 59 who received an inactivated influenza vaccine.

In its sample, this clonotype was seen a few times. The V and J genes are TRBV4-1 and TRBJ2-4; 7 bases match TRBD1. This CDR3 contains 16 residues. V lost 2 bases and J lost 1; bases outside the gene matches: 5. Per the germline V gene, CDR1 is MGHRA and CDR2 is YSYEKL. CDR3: CASSQIDRAAKNIQYF. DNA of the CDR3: TGCGCCAGCAGCCAAATTGACAGGGCGGCCAAAAACATTCAGTACTTC.

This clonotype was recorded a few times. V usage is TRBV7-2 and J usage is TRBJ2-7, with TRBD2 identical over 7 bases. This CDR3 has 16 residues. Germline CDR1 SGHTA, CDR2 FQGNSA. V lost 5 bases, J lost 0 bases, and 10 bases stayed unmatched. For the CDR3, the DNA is TGTGCCAGCAGCCCCCGTCTAGCGGTGAGCTCCTACGAGCAGTACTTC. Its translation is CASSPRLAVSSYEQYF.